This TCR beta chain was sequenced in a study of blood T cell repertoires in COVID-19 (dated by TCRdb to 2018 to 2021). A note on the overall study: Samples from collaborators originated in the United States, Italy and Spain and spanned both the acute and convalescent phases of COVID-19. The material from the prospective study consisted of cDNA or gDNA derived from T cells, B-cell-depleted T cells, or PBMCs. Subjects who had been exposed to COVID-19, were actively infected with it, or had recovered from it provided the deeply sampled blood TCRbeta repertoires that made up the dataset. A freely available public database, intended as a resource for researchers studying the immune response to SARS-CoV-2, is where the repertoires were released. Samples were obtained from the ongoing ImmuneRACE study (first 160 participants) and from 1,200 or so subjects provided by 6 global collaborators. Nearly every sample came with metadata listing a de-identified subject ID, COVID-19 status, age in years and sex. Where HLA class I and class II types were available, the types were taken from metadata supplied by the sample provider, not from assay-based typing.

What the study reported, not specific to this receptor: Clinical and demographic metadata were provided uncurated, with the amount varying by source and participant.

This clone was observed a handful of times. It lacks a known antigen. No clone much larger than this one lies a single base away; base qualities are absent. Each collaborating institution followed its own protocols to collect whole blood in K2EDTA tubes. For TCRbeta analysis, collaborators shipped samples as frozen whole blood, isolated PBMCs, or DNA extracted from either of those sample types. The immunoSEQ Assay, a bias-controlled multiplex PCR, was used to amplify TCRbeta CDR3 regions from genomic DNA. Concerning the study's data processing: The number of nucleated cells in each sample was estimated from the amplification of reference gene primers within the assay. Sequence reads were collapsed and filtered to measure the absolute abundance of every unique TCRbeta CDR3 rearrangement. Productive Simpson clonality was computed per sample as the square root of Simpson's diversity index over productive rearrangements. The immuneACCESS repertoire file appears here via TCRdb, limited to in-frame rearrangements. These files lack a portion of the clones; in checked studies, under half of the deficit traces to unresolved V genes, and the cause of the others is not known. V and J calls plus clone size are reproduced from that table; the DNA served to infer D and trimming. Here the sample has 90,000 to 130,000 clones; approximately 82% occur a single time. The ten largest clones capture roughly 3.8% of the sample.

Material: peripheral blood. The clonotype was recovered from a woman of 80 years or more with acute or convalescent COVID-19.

The bases are TGTGCCATCAGTGAGGACAGGGTCGCGGGTGAGCAGTTCTTC. It translates to CAISEDRVAGEQFF. The chain links TRBV10-3 with TRBJ2-1; the central 7 bases match TRBD1. The germline V gene sets CDR1 to ENHRY and CDR2 to SYGVKD. At the junction V is shortened by 2 bases and J by 9 bases; bases outside the gene matches: 7. The CDR3 has 14 amino acids, counting the end cysteine and phenylalanine. The CDR3 DNA has 42 bases and is translated from base 1.